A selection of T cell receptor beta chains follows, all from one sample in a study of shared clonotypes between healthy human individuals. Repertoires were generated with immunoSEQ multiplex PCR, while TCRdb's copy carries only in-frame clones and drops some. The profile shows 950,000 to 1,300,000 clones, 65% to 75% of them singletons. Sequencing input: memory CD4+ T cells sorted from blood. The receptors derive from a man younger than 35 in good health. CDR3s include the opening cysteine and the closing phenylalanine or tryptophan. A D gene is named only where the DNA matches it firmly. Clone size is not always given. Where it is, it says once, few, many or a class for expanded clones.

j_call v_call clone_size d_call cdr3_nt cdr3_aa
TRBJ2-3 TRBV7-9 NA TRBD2 TGTGCCAGCAGCTTAGGGCGGGGGGGACCTAGCACAGATACGCAGTATTTT CASSLGRGGPSTDTQYF
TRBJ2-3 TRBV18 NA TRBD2 TGTGCCAGCTCATCATTACTAGCGGCTTCTAGCACAGATACGCAGTATTTT CASSSLLAASSTDTQYF
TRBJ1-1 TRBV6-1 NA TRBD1 TGTGCCAGCAGTGGACAGGGGGCGATCACTGAAGCTTTCTTT CASSGQGAITEAFF
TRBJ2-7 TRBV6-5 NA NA TGTGCCACCGACTACGAGCAGTACTTC CATDYEQYF
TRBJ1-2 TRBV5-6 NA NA TGTGCCAGCAGCTTGACAGGGTCTTATGGCTACACCTTC CASSLTGSYGYTF
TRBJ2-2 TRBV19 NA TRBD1 TGTGCCAGTAGAAACAGGGGGACCGGGGAGCTGTTTTTT CASRNRGTGELFF
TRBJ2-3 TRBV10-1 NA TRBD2 TGCGCCAGCAGTGACCCGGGGGGGTCTGCAGATACGCAGTATTTT CASSDPGGSADTQYF
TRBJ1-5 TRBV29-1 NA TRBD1 TGCAGCGTTGGCGGGGCAGGGGGAATAGATCAGCCCCAGCATTTT CSVGGAGGIDQPQHF
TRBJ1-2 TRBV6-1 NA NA TGTGCCTCGGGACCGAATAACTATGGCTACACCTTC CASGPNNYGYTF
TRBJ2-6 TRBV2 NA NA TGTGCCAGCAGTGAAGCGCTCGGGGGGACAGGGGCCAACGTCCTGACTTTC CASSEALGGTGANVLTF
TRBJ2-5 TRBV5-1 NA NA TGCGCCAGCAGCAGGACAGAGGGAGAGACCCAGTACTTC CASSRTEGETQYF
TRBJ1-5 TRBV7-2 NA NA TGTGCCAGCAGCCCATTTAGCAATCAGCCCCAGCATTTT CASSPFSNQPQHF
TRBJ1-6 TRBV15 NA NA TGTGCCACCAGCAGAGGGACGGAAAATTCACCCCTCCACTTT CATSRGTENSPLHF
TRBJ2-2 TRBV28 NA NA TGTGCCAGCAGCTCTGACACTCGAGGCACCGGGGAGCTGTTTTTT CASSSDTRGTGELFF
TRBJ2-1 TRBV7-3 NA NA TGTGCCAGCAGCCGAATAGGGGGTAGCTCCTACAATGAGCAGTTCTTC CASSRIGGSSYNEQFF
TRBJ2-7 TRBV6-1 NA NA TGTGCCAGCAGTGAATTTGACGAGCAGTACTTC CASSEFDEQYF
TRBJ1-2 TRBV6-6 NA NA TGTGCCAGCACCACTGCAGGGGCGCCTTATGGCTACACCTTC CASTTAGAPYGYTF
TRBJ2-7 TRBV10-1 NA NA TGCGCCAGCAGTGACGGGTACGAGCAGTACTTC CASSDGYEQYF
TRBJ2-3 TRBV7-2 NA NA TGTGCCAGCAGCTTAGTGACGGTTGGTGGTGCAGATACGCAGTATTTT CASSLVTVGGADTQYF
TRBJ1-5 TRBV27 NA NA TGTGCCAGCAGTTTGGCGGGACGTGGGGATCAGCCCCAGCATTTT CASSLAGRGDQPQHF
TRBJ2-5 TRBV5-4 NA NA TGTGCCAGCAGCTTTGGGACTCAAGAGACCCAGTACTTC CASSFGTQETQYF
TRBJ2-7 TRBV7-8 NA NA TGTGCCAGCAGCTGGGGACGGAGTTACGAGCAGTACTTC CASSWGRSYEQYF
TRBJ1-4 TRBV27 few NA TGTGCCAGCAGTTTACGCCCCTACAGGGTACCCAATGAAAAACTGTTTTTT CASSLRPYRVPNEKLFF